The T cell receptor (beta chain) under discussion was sequenced for a study of blood T cell repertoires in COVID-19. Germline V lookup: CDR1 MNHEY, CDR2 SVGAGI. The CDR3 is 16 amino acids. V dropped 2 bases and J dropped 4; count of bases not matched to a gene: 8. Measured with immunoSEQ multiplex PCR; TCRdb has only the in-frame clones, and not every one. The data show 90,000 to 150,000 clones, with around three quarters seen just once and 4% held by the top ten. This sequence originates from a woman of 80 years or more with acute or convalescent COVID-19. Source material: peripheral blood. The rearrangement uses TRBV6-5 and TRBJ1-3; 7 bases line up with TRBD1. This chain's CDR3 is CASSYELPGQGNTIYF. CDR3 DNA sequence: TGTGCCAGCAGTTACGAACTACCGGGACAGGGAAACACCATATATTTT.